The 10 T cell receptor beta chains below come from one sample, sequenced in a study of T cell repertoires in cytomegalovirus infection (dated by TCRdb to about 2019). These receptors' antigens are unknown. Reads for this sample came from an Illumina HiSeq 1500. TCRdb reprocessing: public reads trimmed at Q25 with fastp, clones called with MiXCR, in-frame beta chains kept. Each record represents a unique CDR3 protein, reported with the most common genes and DNA among its rows. The sample table holds 70,000 to 95,000 distinct CDR3 sequences, of which over 25% were seen once. Of the sample, roughly 70% falls within the top ten clones. The treatment or condition label, read with the paper, signifies: in vitro stimulation with specific CMV peptide epitopes to enrich CMV-specific T cells. Sequencing was performed on CD8+ T cells from cultured PBMCs, taken from culture after CMV antigen stimulation. These receptors were collected from a human donor in good health (CMV status not recorded). Some clones in this sample may be carry-over from other donors' samples.

In this sample, this clonotype turned up a few times. The chain joins TRBV12-3 or TRBV12-4 to TRBJ2-4; no clear D. The CDR3 contains 16 residues. V shed 1 base and J shed 0 bases, with 10 bases lying between them. DNA of the CDR3: TGTGCCAGCAGTTTAGGCTTCGGTATAGCCAAAAACATTCAGTACTTC. Its translation: CASSLGFGIAKNIQYF.

The genes are TRBV29-1 and TRBJ1-2; TRBD1 matches at 9 bases. This CDR3 is 15 amino acids long. With V trimmed by 3 bases and J by 4 bases, 9 bases remained unmatched. The germline CDR1 and CDR2 sequences are SQVTM and ANQGSEA. The CDR3 is CSVERTGVRSYGYTF. The CDR3 DNA sequence: TGCAGCGTTGAGCGGACAGGGGTACGGAGCTATGGCTACACCTTC. Supplemented by reference TRBV29-1 and TRBJ1-2, the full variable domain reads SAVISQKPSRDICQRGTSLTIQCQVDSQVTMMFWYRQQPGQSLTLIATANQGSEATYESGFVIDKFPISRPNLTFSTLTVSNMSPEDSSIYLCSVERTGVRSYGYTFGSGTRLTVV.

The chain is built from TRBV6-8 and TRBJ1-6; a weak D match, TRBD1 (6 bases). Trimming cost V 8 bases and J 6 bases, with 14 bases left between them. This CDR3 is 14 amino acids long. Germline loops: CDR1 MNHGY, CDR2 SAAAGT. CDR3 DNA sequence: TGTGCCAGCGGAGCCGGACAGTTTAATTCACCCCTCCACTTT. It specifies CASGAGQFNSPLHF.

This clonotype came up a few times. The V gene is TRBV7-6, the J gene TRBJ1-1; TRBD1 aligns across 11 bases. Germline trimming cut 1 base from V and 4 bases from J; bases unmatched to any gene: 2. The CDR3 loop spans 15 amino acids. Germline values: CDR1 SGHVS, CDR2 FNYEAQ. The CDR3 loop is CASSLGTGGITEAFF. Here the CDR3 DNA reads TGTGCCAGCAGCTTAGGGACAGGGGGCATCACTGAAGCTTTCTTT.

This clonotype was counted at least ten times. The chain links TRBV12-3 or TRBV12-4 to TRBJ1-1, with D unresolved. The CDR3 has 11 amino acids. V was cut by 6 bases and J by 5 bases, with 7 bases left in between. The chain's CDR3 is CASSWGTEAFF. DNA of the CDR3: TGTGCCAGCAGCTGGGGTACTGAAGCTTTCTTT.

The chain's CDR3 is CASSLLGGDNQPQHF. CDR3 nucleotide sequence: TGTGCCAGCAGCTTATTGGGGGGGGACAATCAGCCCCAGCATTTT. The V call is TRBV7-2, the J call TRBJ1-5; D is possibly TRBD1 (5 bases). Germline values: CDR1 SGHTA, CDR2 FQGNSA. V was cut by 2 bases and J by 3 bases, with 11 bases left in between. The CDR3 extends over 15 amino acids.

There are a few counts of this clonotype. This sequence joins TRBV4-1 and TRBJ2-1; TRBD1 aligns across 11 bases. The CDR3 extends over 15 amino acids. J lost 6 bases, V lost 2 bases, and 3 bases had no gene match. The germline gives CDR1 MGHRA, CDR2 YSYEKL. The CDR3 DNA follows: TGCGCCAGCAGCCAACCCGGGACAGGGGGCAATGAGCAGTTCTTC. This codes for CASSQPGTGGNEQFF.

This clonotype was detected many times. V and J are TRBV2 and TRBJ1-1; D not certain. Germline CDR1 SNHLY, CDR2 FYNNEI. The CDR3 is 14 amino acids. V shed 4 bases and J shed 1 base, with 10 bases lying between them. CDR3 in DNA: TGTGCCAGCAGTGTCGAATTTGCGAACACTGAAGCTTTCTTT. Translated: CASSVEFANTEAFF.

This clonotype was seen ten or more times. The V call is TRBV5-6, the J call TRBJ1-2; D uncertain. The CDR3 is made up of 16 amino acids. Trimming removed 7 bases from V and 0 bases from J, with 19 bases in between. In germline, CDR1 is SGHDT, CDR2 YYEEEE. The CDR3 coding sequence is TGTGCCAGCTTCTCAGGTTTCGTCTCTACTAACTATGGCTACACCTTC. This translates into CASFSGFVSTNYGYTF.

Written as DNA, the CDR3 is TGTGCCAGTAGTCGACCCGGACCCTACAATGAGCAGTTCTTC. This codes for CASSRPGPYNEQFF. The rearrangement links TRBV19 to TRBJ2-1; D uncertain. The CDR3 is made up of 14 amino acids. Germline V gene data show CDR1 as LNHDA and CDR2 as SQIVND (reference sequence). Trimming removed 5 bases from V and 2 bases from J, with 10 bases in between.